This is a list of T cell receptor beta chains from one sample in a study of blood T cell repertoires in COVID-19. Sequencing used immunoSEQ multiplex PCR; TCRdb keeps in-frame clones, though not all of them. The repertoire has around 99,000 clones, approximately 87% of them found once; the top ten carry 6.6%. The sample was peripheral blood. These TCRs come from a woman between 45 and 65 years old with acute or convalescent COVID-19. Each CDR3 is given with its conserved first and last residue. The D gene is left open where the match is weak. Size is omitted from some rows. Given values are once, few, many or a class for expanded clones.

.	TRBV24-1	.	TRBJ2-2	TGTGCCACCAGTGATTGGGAGGACAGGACCTCGAACACCGGGGAGCTGTTTTTT	CATSDWEDRTSNTGELFF
.	TRBV6-1	.	TRBJ1-5	TGTGCCAGCAGTGAGAAGGGGGGCAATCAGCCCCAGCATTTT	CASSEKGGNQPQHF
TRBD1	TRBV11-2	few	TRBJ1-5	TGTGCCAGCAGCGGAGAGGGGGCTTCAGGCAATCAGCCCCAGCATTTT	CASSGEGASGNQPQHF
.	TRBV2	.	TRBJ2-7	TGTGCCAGCAGTGTGGAGGGGGCCTCCTACGAGCAGTACTTC	CASSVEGASYEQYF
.	TRBV7-7	once	TRBJ2-7	TGTGCCAGCAGCCCCTTTAGGGGGTCGAACGAGCAGTACTTC	CASSPFRGSNEQYF
.	TRBV3-1/TRBV3-2	.	TRBJ1-4	TGTGCCAGCAGCCAAGGATCCTTGGGCAGAACTAATGAAAAACTGTTTTTT	CASSQGSLGRTNEKLFF
TRBD1	TRBV6-5	.	TRBJ1-4	TGTGCCAGCAGGTCACAGGGGGCGGGAGAAAAACTGTTTTTT	CASRSQGAGEKLFF
TRBD1	TRBV4-1	once	TRBJ1-1	TGCGCCAGCAGCCACCTGGGACAGGGGGTCATGAACACTGAAGCTTTCTTT	CASSHLGQGVMNTEAFF
TRBD1	TRBV3-1/TRBV3-2	once	TRBJ1-2	TGTGCCAGCTCCTTGAGGACAGGGGTAGGCTACACCTTC	CASSLRTGVGYTF
.	TRBV2	few	TRBJ1-5	TGTGCCAGCAGTTCACAGCTAAATAGCAATCAGCCCCAGCATTTT	CASSSQLNSNQPQHF
.	TRBV27	.	TRBJ2-6	TGTGCCAGCAGTTTATATGGGGGGGCCGGCAGGGCCAACGTCCTGACTTTC	CASSLYGGAGRANVLTF
.	TRBV12-3/TRBV12-4	.	TRBJ1-1	TGTGCCAGCAGTTTAGTGAGGAGAGCTTTCTTT	CASSLVRRAFF
TRBD1	TRBV14	.	TRBJ2-2	TGTGCCAGCAGTCGACAGGGTAACACCGGGGAGCTGTTTTTT	CASSRQGNTGELFF
TRBD1	TRBV5-1	once	TRBJ2-3	TGCGCCAGCAGCTTGGGGACCCTACAGGGGGCGAGGGATACGCAGTATTTT	CASSLGTLQGARDTQYF
.	TRBV19	.	TRBJ1-5	TGTGCCAGTAGTACCCTTGATCAGCCCCAGCATTTT	CASSTLDQPQHF
TRBD2	TRBV11-2	once	TRBJ2-7	TGTGCCAGCAGCATAACTAGCGGCCCCTACGAGCAGTACTTC	CASSITSGPYEQYF
.	TRBV29-1	.	TRBJ1-3	TGCAGCGTTCGGGTTGGAAACACCATATATTTT	CSVRVGNTIYF